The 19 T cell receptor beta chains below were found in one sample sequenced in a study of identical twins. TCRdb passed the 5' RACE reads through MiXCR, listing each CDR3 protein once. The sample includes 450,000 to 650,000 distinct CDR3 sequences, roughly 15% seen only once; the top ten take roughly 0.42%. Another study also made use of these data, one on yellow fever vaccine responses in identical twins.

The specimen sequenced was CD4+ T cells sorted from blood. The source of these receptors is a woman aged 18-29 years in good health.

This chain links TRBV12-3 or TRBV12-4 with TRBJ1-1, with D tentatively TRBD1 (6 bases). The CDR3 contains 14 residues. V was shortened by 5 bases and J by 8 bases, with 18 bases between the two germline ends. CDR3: CASSNRQDDVEAFF. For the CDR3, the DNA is TGTGCCAGCAGTAACCGACAGGACGATGTCGAAGCTTTCTTT.

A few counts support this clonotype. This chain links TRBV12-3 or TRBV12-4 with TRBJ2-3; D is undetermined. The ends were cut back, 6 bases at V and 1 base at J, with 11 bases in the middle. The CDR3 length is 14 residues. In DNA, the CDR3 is TGTGCCAGCAGCTTGACTTGGGGCACAGATACGCAGTATTTT. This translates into CASSLTWGTDTQYF.

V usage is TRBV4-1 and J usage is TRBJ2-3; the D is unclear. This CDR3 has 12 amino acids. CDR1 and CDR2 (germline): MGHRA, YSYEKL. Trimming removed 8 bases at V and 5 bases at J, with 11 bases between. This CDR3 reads CASRHSGDTQYF. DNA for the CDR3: TGCGCCAGCCGACACTCTGGAGATACGCAGTATTTT.

CDR3 in amino acids: CASSYAASGNTDTQYF. CDR3 nucleotide sequence: TGTGCCAGCAGTTACGCGGCTAGCGGGAACACAGATACGCAGTATTTT. The rearrangement joins TRBV6-5 to TRBJ2-3; 9 positions match TRBD2. Germline CDR1 reads MNHEY; CDR2 reads SVGAGI. This CDR3 comprises 16 residues. Trimming removed 2 bases from V and 2 bases from J; junction bases left unmatched: 5.

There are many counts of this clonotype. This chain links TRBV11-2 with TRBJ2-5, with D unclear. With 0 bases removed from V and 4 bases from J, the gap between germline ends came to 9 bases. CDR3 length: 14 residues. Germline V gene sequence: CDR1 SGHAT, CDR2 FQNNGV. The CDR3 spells CASSLDGWGETQYF. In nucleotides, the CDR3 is TGTGCCAGCAGCTTAGATGGTTGGGGAGAGACCCAGTACTTC.

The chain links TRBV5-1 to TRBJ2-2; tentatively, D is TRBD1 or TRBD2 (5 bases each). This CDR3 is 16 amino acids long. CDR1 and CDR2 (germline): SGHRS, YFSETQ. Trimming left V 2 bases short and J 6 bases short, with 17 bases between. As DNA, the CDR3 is TGCGCCAGCAGCTTATCTGGGACCACACTCGCCGGGGAGCTGTTTTTT. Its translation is CASSLSGTTLAGELFF.

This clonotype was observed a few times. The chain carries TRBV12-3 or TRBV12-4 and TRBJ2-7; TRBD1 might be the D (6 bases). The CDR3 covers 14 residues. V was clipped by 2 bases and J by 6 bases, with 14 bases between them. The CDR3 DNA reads TGTGCCAGCAGTTTAATCGCAGGGGTCGGCGAGCAGTACGTC. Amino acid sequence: CASSLIAGVGEQYV.

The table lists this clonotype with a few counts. CDR3 DNA: TGCGCCAGCAGCCAGCGAGGGGAGCAGTCAGATACGCAGTATTTT. Translating it yields CASSQRGEQSDTQYF. The gene calls are TRBV5-1 and TRBJ2-3; D is perhaps TRBD1 or TRBD2 (5 bases each). Germline V gene sequence: CDR1 SGHRS, CDR2 YFSETQ. The CDR3 loop spans 15 amino acids. With 4 bases removed from V and 4 bases from J, the gap between germline ends came to 16 bases. Complete variable domain (other parts from reference TRBV5-1 and TRBJ2-3): KAGVTQTPRYLIKTRGQQVTLSCSPISGHRSVSWYQQTPGQGLQFLFEYFSETQRNKGNFPGRFSGRQFSNSRSEMNVSTLELGDSALYLCASSQRGEQSDTQYFGPGTRLTVL.

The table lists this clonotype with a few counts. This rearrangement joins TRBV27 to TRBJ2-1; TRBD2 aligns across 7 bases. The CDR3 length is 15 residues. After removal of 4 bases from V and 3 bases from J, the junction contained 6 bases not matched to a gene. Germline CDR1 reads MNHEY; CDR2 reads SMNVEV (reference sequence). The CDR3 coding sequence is TGTGCCAGCAGTTGGGCGGGAGCCAACTACAATGAGCAGTTCTTC. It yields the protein CASSWAGANYNEQFF.

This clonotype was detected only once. The CDR3: CASSWGQGTDTQYF. Written as DNA, the CDR3 is TGTGCCAGCAGTTGGGGACAGGGCACAGATACGCAGTATTTT. The rearrangement joins TRBV12-3 or TRBV12-4 to TRBJ2-3; 8 bases are shared with TRBD1. This CDR3 is 14 amino acids long. V was pared by 4 bases and J by 1 base, with 1 base of the junction left unmatched.

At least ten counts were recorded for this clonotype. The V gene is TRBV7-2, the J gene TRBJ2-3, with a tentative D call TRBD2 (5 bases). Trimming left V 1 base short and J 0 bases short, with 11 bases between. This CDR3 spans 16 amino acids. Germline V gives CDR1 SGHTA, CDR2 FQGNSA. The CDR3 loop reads CASSLVGVQSTDTQYF. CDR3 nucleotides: TGTGCCAGCAGCTTAGTCGGGGTACAGAGCACAGATACGCAGTATTTT.

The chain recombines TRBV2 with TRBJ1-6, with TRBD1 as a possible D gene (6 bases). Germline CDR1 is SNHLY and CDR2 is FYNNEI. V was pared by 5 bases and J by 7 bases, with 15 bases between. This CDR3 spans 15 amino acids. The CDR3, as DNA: TGTGCCAGCAGTCCGAGGGGGGAATCAAATTCACCCCTCCACTTT. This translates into CASSPRGESNSPLHF.

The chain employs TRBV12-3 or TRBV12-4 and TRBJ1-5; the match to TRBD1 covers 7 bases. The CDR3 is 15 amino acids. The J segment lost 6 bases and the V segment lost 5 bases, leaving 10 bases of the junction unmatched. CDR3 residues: CASSLHRGRGQPQHF. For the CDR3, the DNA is TGTGCCAGCAGTCTACACAGGGGACGGGGTCAGCCCCAGCATTTT.

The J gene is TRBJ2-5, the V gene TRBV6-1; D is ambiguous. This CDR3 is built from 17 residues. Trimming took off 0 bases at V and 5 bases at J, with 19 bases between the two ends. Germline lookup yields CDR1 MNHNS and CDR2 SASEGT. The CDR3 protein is CASSEALLATERETQYF. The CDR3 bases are TGTGCCAGCAGTGAAGCGCTTCTCGCGACCGAACGGGAGACCCAGTACTTC.

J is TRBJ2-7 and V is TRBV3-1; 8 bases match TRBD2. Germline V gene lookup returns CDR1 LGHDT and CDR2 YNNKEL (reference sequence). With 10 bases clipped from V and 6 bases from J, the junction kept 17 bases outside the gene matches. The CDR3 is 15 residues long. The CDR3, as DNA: TGTGCCACCACCCTTTTGGGCGGGGGGAGATGCGAGCAGTACGTC. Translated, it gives CATTLLGGGRCEQYV.

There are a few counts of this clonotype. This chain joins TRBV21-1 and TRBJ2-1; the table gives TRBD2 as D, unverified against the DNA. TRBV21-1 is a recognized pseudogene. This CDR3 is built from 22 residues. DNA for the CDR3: TGTGCCAGCAGCAAAGGCGTTATAAAACGTTTAGGGACTAGCGGTAAAGAGCATGAGCAGTTCTTC. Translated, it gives CASSKGVIKRLGTSGKEHEQFF.

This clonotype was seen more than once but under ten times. For the CDR3, the DNA is TGCAGTGCTAGAGAATTAGCGGGACCGGAGACCCAGTACTTC. This codes for CSARELAGPETQYF. This chain joins TRBV20-1 and TRBJ2-5; 8 nucleotides match TRBD2. The CDR3 runs 14 residues. Losses at the gene ends were 0 bases for V and 5 bases for J; bases not matched to a gene: 5. Germline lookup yields CDR1 DFQATT and CDR2 SNEGSKA (reference sequence).

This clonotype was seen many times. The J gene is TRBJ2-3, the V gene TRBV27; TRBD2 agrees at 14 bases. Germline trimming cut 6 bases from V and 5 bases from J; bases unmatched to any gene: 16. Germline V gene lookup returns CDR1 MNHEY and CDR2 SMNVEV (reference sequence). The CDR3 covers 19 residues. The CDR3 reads CASSTYPVTSGRAGDTQYF. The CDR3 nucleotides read TGTGCCAGCAGCACCTATCCCGTGACTAGCGGGAGGGCCGGAGATACGCAGTATTTT.

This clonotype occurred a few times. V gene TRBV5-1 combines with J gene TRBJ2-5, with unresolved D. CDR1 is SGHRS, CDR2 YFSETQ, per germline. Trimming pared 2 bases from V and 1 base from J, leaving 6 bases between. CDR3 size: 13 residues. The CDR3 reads CASSLFGQETQYF. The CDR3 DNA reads TGCGCCAGCAGCTTATTCGGCCAAGAGACCCAGTACTTC.